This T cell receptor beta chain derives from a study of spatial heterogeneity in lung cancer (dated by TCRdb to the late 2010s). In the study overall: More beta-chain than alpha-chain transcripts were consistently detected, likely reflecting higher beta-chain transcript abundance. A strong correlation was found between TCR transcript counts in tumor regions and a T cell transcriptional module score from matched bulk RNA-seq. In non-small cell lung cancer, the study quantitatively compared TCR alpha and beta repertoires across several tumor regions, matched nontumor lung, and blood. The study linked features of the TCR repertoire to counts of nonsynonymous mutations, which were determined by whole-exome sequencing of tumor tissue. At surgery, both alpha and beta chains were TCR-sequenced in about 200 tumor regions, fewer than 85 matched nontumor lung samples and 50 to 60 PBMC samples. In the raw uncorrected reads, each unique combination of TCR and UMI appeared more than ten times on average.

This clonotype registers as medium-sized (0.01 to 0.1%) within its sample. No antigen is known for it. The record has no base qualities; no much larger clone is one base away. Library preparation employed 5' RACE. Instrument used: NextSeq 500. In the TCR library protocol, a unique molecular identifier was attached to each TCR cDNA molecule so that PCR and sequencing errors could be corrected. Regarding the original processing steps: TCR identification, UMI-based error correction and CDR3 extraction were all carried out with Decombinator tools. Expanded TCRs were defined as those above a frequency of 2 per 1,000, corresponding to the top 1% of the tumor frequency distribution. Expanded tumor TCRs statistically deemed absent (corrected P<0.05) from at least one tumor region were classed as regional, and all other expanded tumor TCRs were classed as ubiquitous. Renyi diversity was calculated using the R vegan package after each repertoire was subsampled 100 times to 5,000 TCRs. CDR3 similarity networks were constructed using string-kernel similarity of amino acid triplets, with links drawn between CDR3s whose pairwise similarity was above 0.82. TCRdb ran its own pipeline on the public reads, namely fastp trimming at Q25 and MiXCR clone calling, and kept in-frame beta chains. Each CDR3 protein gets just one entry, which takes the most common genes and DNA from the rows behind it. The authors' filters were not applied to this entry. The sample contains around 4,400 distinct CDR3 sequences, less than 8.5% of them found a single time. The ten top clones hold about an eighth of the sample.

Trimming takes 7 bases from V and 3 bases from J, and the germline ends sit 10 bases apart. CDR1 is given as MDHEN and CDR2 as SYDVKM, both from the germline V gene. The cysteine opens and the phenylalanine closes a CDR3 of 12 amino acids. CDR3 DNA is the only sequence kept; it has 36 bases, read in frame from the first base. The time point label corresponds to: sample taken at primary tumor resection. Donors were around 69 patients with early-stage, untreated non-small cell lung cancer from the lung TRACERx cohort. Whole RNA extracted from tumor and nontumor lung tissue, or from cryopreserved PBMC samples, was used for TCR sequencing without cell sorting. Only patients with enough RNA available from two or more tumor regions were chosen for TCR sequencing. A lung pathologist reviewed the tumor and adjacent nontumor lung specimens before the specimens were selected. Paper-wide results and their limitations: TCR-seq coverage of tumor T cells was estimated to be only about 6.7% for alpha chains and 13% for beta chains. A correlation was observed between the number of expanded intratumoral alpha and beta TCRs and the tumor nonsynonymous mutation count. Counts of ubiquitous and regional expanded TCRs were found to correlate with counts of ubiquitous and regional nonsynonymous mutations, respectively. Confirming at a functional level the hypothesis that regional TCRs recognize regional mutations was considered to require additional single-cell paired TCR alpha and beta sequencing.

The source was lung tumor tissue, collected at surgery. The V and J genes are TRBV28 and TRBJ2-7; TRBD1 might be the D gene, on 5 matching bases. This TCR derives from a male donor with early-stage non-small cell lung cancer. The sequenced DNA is TGTGCCAGCACTCCAGGGATCTACGAGCAGTACTTC. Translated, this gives CASTPGIYEQYF.